This is a list of T cell receptor beta chains from one sample in a study of T-cell reconstitution after alpha-beta-depleted transplantation in children. A single record per CDR3 protein comes from TCRdb applying MiXCR to the PCR reads. Seen here are about 410,000 distinct CDR3 sequences, about a fifth observed once, and the top ten hold 3% to 4.5%. The specimen comprised PBMCs from the stem cell graft donor, sampled from the stem cell graft. These receptors were obtained from a human donor who donated a stem cell graft to a child with acute myeloid leukemia. The CDR3 runs from the conserved cysteine through the conserved F or W. The D gene is left open where the match is weak. A row's size may be missing; if present it is once, few, many or a size class.

V	size	length	J	D	DNA	CDR3
TRBV20-1	.	17	TRBJ1-5	TRBD1	TGCAGTGCTAGAGAGTACCGGACAGGGGGTATCAATCAGCCCCAGCATTTT	CSAREYRTGGINQPQHF
TRBV3-1	.	14	TRBJ2-1	.	TGTGCCAGCAGCCATGCAACTAGCTTTTTCCTGCGGTTCTTC	CASSHATSFFLRFF
TRBV12-3/TRBV12-4	.	16	TRBJ2-6	.	TGTGCCAGCAGTTTTTATCCCCCGGGCGGGGCCAACGTCCTGACTTTC	CASSFYPPGGANVLTF
TRBV5-1	.	15	TRBJ2-3	TRBD1	TGCGCCAGCAGCTTGACCCCAGGGGGCGCAGATACGCAGTATTTT	CASSLTPGGADTQYF
TRBV6-1	.	16	TRBJ1-3	.	TGTGCCAGCAGTGACAACAGGGAATTCATCGGAAACACCATATATTTT	CASSDNREFIGNTIYF
TRBV29-1	many	13	TRBJ2-2	.	TGCAGCGTTGGGCAGGGAAGCACCGGGGAGCTGTTTTTT	CSVGQGSTGELFF
TRBV3-1	.	19	TRBJ1-1	TRBD1	TGTGCCAGCAGCCAACCCACTTCGACAGGGTTCTACTTGAACACTGAAGCTTTCTTT	CASSQPTSTGFYLNTEAFF
TRBV6-5	.	15	TRBJ2-1	.	TGTGCCAGTAAAGCCAACAGTGGTCTTAACAATGAGCAGTTCTTC	CASKANSGLNNEQFF
TRBV7-9	few	16	TRBJ2-7	.	TGTGCCAGCAGCTTCACGGGCGGGGCGAGACCCTACGAGCAGTACTTC	CASSFTGGARPYEQYF
TRBV6-2/TRBV6-3	many	16	TRBJ2-7	TRBD1	TGTGCCAGCAGTTACTCCGGGACAGGGGGTTATTACGAGCAGTACTTC	CASSYSGTGGYYEQYF
TRBV9	few	17	TRBJ2-1	.	TGTGCCAGCAGCGTAGCTTCGGGGAGGCCCTCCTACAATGAGCAGTTCTTC	CASSVASGRPSYNEQFF
TRBV15	.	14	TRBJ2-7	TRBD2	TGTGCCACCAGCCGACGGGGGGGAGTATACGAGCAGTACTTC	CATSRRGGVYEQYF
TRBV4-1	.	14	TRBJ1-4	.	TGCGCCAGCACCCCCACGAGGAGTAATGAAAAACTGTTTTTT	CASTPTRSNEKLFF
TRBV4-3	many	15	TRBJ2-7	.	TGCGCCAGCAGCCAAGATTGGGTCAGGGACCACGAGCAGTACTTC	CASSQDWVRDHEQYF
TRBV20-1	.	14	TRBJ1-5	TRBD1	TGCAGTGCTGATGGGACAGGGGGGAATCAGCCCCAGCATTTT	CSADGTGGNQPQHF
TRBV7-2	.	16	TRBJ1-2	.	TGTGCCAGCAGCTTATCCCCAGCAGGTGCGAACTATGGCTACACCTTC	CASSLSPAGANYGYTF
TRBV20-1	few	13	TRBJ1-2	.	TGCAGTGCTAGTGGCGGGATCGGCTATGGCTACACCTTC	CSASGGIGYGYTF
TRBV2	.	17	TRBJ2-7	TRBD2	TGTGCCAGCAGTGACCCGGGACTAGCGGGAGGGGTCTACGAGCAGTACTTC	CASSDPGLAGGVYEQYF
TRBV6-5	few	11	TRBJ1-4	.	TGTGCCAGCAGTGGAGAAGGCAGGCTGTTTTTT	CASSGEGRLFF
TRBV4-1	.	17	TRBJ2-1	TRBD2	TGCGCCAGCAGCCAACCTAGACTAGCCCAACAGAGCAATGAGCAGTTCTTC	CASSQPRLAQQSNEQFF
TRBV28	few	18	TRBJ2-3	TRBD2	TGTGCCAGCAGTCGAAGGCTTGGGCGGGAGATCCCCCCAGATACGCAGTATTTT	CASSRRLGREIPPDTQYF
TRBV29-1	many	13	TRBJ2-1	.	TGCAGCGTTGATGGACAGAATCACAATGAGCAGTTCTTC	CSVDGQNHNEQFF
TRBV20-1	.	14	TRBJ2-7	TRBD2	TGCAGTGCTAGAGCAGGAAGCGGGAGCGGCGAGCAGTACTTC	CSARAGSGSGEQYF
TRBV7-2	.	14	TRBJ2-7	.	TGTGCCAGCGGAGTCCACGGACTCGCCTACGAGCAGTACTTC	CASGVHGLAYEQYF
TRBV10-3	few	17	TRBJ2-6	TRBD1	TGTGCCATCGAACCGGGACAGGGGGCTTTTGGGGCCAACGTCCTGACTTTC	CAIEPGQGAFGANVLTF
TRBV7-9	many	13	TRBJ2-3	.	TGTGCCAGCAGCTTCGCCAAGTCGGATACGCAGTATTTT	CASSFAKSDTQYF
TRBV6-5	few	18	TRBJ2-1	TRBD2	TGTGCCAGCAGTTCGGACAAAGACATAGCGGGAGAAGACAATGAGCAGTTCTTC	CASSSDKDIAGEDNEQFF
TRBV3-1	.	14	TRBJ2-2	TRBD1	TGTGCCAGCAGCCAAGAGAGGGGGCGCGGGGAGCTGTTTTTT	CASSQERGRGELFF
TRBV29-1	few	13	TRBJ2-6	.	TGCAGCGTTGGGTTGTCTGGGGCCAACGTCCTGACTTTC	CSVGLSGANVLTF
TRBV29-1	few	14	TRBJ1-1	.	TGCAGCGCCGAAATTGACTGGCCCAGCACTGAAGCTTTCTTT	CSAEIDWPSTEAFF
TRBV5-1	.	14	TRBJ2-1	TRBD1	TGCGCCAGCAGCATAAATACAGGGGGCAGTGAGCAGTTCTTC	CASSINTGGSEQFF
TRBV29-1	.	12	TRBJ2-5	.	TGCAGCGTTGGGGAGCCCCGAGAGACCCAGTACTTC	CSVGEPRETQYF
TRBV18	few	14	TRBJ1-1	TRBD1	TGTGCCAGCTCACCATCCCAGGGGACAGGGCTAGCTTTCTTT	CASSPSQGTGLAFF
TRBV4-2	few	15	TRBJ2-7	.	TGTGCCAGCAGCCAAGGGCAGCTTACCTCCTACGAGCAGTACTTC	CASSQGQLTSYEQYF
TRBV27	.	16	TRBJ2-7	TRBD1	TGTGCCAGCAGTCAGGCCGGGACAGGGGTCACCTACGAGCAGTACTTC	CASSQAGTGVTYEQYF
TRBV20-1	.	16	TRBJ2-7	TRBD2	TGCAGTGCTAGAGATCAGCTAGCGGGAGGGCCCTTTGAGCAGTACTTC	CSARDQLAGGPFEQYF
TRBV7-9	many	15	TRBJ2-1	TRBD2	TGTGCCAGCAGCTCGAAGCGGGAGGGGATCAATGAGCAGTTCTTC	CASSSKREGINEQFF
TRBV25-1	few	15	TRBJ2-1	.	TGTGCCAGCAGTGAAAAGCGAGGGGGAGAGAGCGAGCAGTTCTTC	CASSEKRGGESEQFF
TRBV7-2	.	15	TRBJ2-5	TRBD1	TGTGCCAGCAGCAATCAACAGGGGTACCAAGAGACCCAGTACTTC	CASSNQQGYQETQYF
TRBV7-6	.	14	TRBJ2-2	.	TGTGCCAGCAGCAAGACAGGGAACACCGGGGAGCTGTTTTTT	CASSKTGNTGELFF
TRBV18	.	15	TRBJ2-1	TRBD2	TGTGCCAGCTCAGCCTCCGGGACTAGGGGCAATGAGCAGTTCTTC	CASSASGTRGNEQFF